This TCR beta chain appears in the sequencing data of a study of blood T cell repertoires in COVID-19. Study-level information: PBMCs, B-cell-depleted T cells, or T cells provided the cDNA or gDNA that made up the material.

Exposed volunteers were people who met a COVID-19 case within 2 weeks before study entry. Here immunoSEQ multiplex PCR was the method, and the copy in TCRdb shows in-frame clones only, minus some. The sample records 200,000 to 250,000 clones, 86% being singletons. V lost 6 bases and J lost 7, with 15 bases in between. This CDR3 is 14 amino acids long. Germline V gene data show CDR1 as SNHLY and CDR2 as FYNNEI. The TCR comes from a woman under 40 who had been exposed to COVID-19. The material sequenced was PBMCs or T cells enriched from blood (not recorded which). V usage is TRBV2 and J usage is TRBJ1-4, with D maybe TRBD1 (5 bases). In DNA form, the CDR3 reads TGTGCCAGCAGGGGACGGGGGTTAGGTGAAAAACTGTTTTTT. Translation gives CASRGRGLGEKLFF.